The entry below gives a single T cell receptor (beta chain) sequence along with its context. This clonotype was picked up a small number of times. Its antigen is still unknown. Per-nucleotide qualities are absent, and no much larger clonotype sits a single base away. Taken with the paper, the label for treatment or condition translates to: allogeneic hematopoietic cell transplantation with graft depleted of TCRalphabeta T cells and CD19 B cells. TCRalphabeta/CD19-depleted allogeneic hematopoietic cell grafts were given to the transplant recipients, all of whom were children. The data originate from a study of T-cell reconstitution after alpha-beta-depleted transplantation in children listed by TCRdb under 2016. Background for the entire study: T-cell immune reconstitution after TCRalphabeta/CD19-depleted allogeneic hematopoietic cell transplantation in children was quantitatively tracked in the study by means of TCR repertoire profiling.

The full study reports these points: In some patients, the high TCRbeta diversity seen at day 60 was put down to recipient T cells and intrathymic progenitors that had survived conditioning. Over subsequent months, a decline in hyperexpanded clone frequencies was noted, and after one year, T-cell counts and TCRbeta diversity were mostly ascribed to newly produced T cells. About two months after transplant, the apparently early recovery of alphabetaT-cell counts reportedly depended on just several hundred clones that had expanded rapidly and came from non-depleted graft cells.

Receptor amplification or capture employed PCR. The sequencing machine was an Illumina HiSeq 2500. TCR libraries were prepared with molecular barcoding, using unique molecular identifiers to normalize TCRbeta repertoire quantification. Using fastp trimming at Q25 and MiXCR clonotype assembly, TCRdb reanalyzed the public sequencing data and kept in-frame beta chains. When rows share a CDR3 protein, they turn into one entry using the most common DNA and genes. This sample has around 110,000 distinct CDR3 sequences in its table, and 9% to 12% of those were observed once. 30% to 35% of the sample goes to the ten largest clones. The source of this sequence is a boy aged 2 to 9 with acute lymphoblastic leukemia, due to receive a stem cell transplant. The source was PBMCs, collected before TCRalphabeta/CD19-depleted stem cell transplant.

The sequenced DNA is TGTGCCAGCAGCCCGGCCGGCGGGGGCCCAGAGACCCAGTACTTC. This is translated as CASSPAGGGPETQYF. The chain is encoded by TRBV7-9 joined to TRBJ2-5; TRBD2 is a possible D gene, resting on 7 matching bases. The trim is 5 bases for V and 4 bases for J, with a gap of 17 bases between the germline ends. The CDR3 covers 15 residues, taking in both the cysteine and the phenylalanine. The DNA shown is the 45-base CDR3, in frame from base 1. Reading the germline V gene (reference sequence) gives CDR1 SEHNR and CDR2 FQNEAQ.